The 29 T cell receptor beta chains listed next were all sequenced from one sample in a study. TCRdb passed the RT-PCR reads through MiXCR, listing each CDR3 protein once. The sample records fewer than 800,000 distinct CDR3 sequences, 11% to 15% being singletons. The sample taken for sequencing was memory CD4+ T cells from blood. The receptor source for this set is a female donor in good health, serving as a healthy control.

The J gene is TRBJ1-2, the V gene TRBV7-9; D possibly corresponds to TRBD1 (6 bases). This CDR3 spans 17 amino acids. CDR1 is SEHNR and CDR2 is FQNEAQ in the germline V gene (reference sequence). Deletions cut 3 bases from V and 4 bases from J, with 21 bases between. CDR3 sequence (DNA): TGTGCCAGCAGCTTCGCTGTGGACAGACGGATTCTCTATGGCTACACCTTC. Encoded protein: CASSFAVDRRILYGYTF.

This clonotype was recorded a few times. The CDR3 coding sequence is TGTGCCAGCAGCTTCGGCCCCCTAGCGAGCACAGATACGCAGTATTTT. Its translation: CASSFGPLASTDTQYF. The chain has TRBV7-3 and TRBJ2-3; maybe TRBD2 (6 bases). CDR3 length: 16 amino acids. V lost 3 bases and J 0 bases, leaving 13 bases between the germline ends. The germline V gene encodes CDR1 SGHTA and CDR2 FQGTGA.

The chain uses TRBV19 and TRBJ1-5, with 7 positions matching TRBD1. Germline V CDR1 and CDR2: LNHDA, SQIVND (reference sequence). V lost 4 bases to trimming and J lost 7 bases; unmatched junction nucleotides: 7. This CDR3 has 14 residues. For the CDR3, the DNA is TGTGCCAGTAGTACCAACAGGGGACACCAGCCCCAGCATTTT. Translated, it gives CASSTNRGHQPQHF.

This clonotype has just a few counts. The CDR3 DNA is TGTGCCAGTAATTCCGGGGGGCAGGGTCCCCAGCATTTT. This gives the protein CASNSGGQGPQHF. The rearrangement links TRBV5-6 to TRBJ1-5; D may be TRBD1 (6 bases). The CDR3 loop spans 13 amino acids. Trimming pared 8 bases from V and 10 bases from J, leaving 19 bases between. Per the germline V gene, CDR1 is SGHDT and CDR2 is YYEEEE.

The genes are TRBV3-1 and TRBJ2-2; 8 bases align to TRBD2. Germline CDR1 and CDR2: LGHDT and YNNKEL (reference sequence). V was clipped by 6 bases and J by 6 bases; unmatched bases: 12. CDR3 length: 16 residues. The CDR3 DNA follows: TGTGCCAGCAGTCATAAAGCGGGAGCCGGGTCCGGGGAGCTGTTTTTT. It translates to CASSHKAGAGSGELFF.

The DNA for the CDR3 is TGTGCCAGCACCTTTAGCGGGAGTGTAAAAGAGCAGTACTTC. Protein: CASTFSGSVKEQYF. The chain couples TRBV28 to TRBJ2-7; 9 bases map to TRBD2. Germline V lookup: CDR1 MDHEN, CDR2 SYDVKM. V shed 7 bases, J shed 7 bases, and the junction held 11 bases outside the gene matches. The CDR3 loop spans 14 amino acids.

This clonotype was seen a few times. The rearrangement joins TRBV18 to TRBJ2-2; D gene uncertain. This CDR3 is 15 amino acids long. Trimming took off 2 bases at V and 1 base at J, with 8 bases between the two ends. Germline V gene sequence: CDR1 KGHSH, CDR2 LQKENI. The CDR3 loop is CASSPSPGNTGELFF. The DNA of the CDR3 is TGTGCCAGCTCACCATCTCCTGGGAACACCGGGGAGCTGTTTTTT.

This clonotype came up many times. The genes are TRBV29-1 and TRBJ2-3, with D uncertain. The V end was cut by 4 bases, the J end by 1 base, with 15 bases between. The CDR3 runs to 15 residues. Germline V gene lookup returns CDR1 SQVTM and CDR2 ANQGSEA. In DNA form, the CDR3 reads TGCAGCGTTGGAACCGGGTCCCCGGGCACAGATACGCAGTATTTT. Protein sequence: CSVGTGSPGTDTQYF.

The chain links TRBV28 to TRBJ2-5; D is undetermined. The CDR3 totals 12 residues. V was shortened by 7 bases and J by 0 bases, with 6 bases between the two germline ends. In germline, CDR1 is MDHEN, CDR2 SYDVKM. This CDR3 reads CASTSDQETQYF. DNA for the CDR3: TGTGCCAGCACTTCCGACCAAGAGACCCAGTACTTC.

This clonotype came up a few times. The V gene is TRBV5-1, the J gene TRBJ2-3; 8 bases match TRBD1. Germline lookup yields CDR1 SGHRS and CDR2 YFSETQ. This CDR3 region has 14 residues. The ends lost 4 bases at V and 1 base at J; junction bases unmatched: 2. CDR3 residues: CASSGGQGTDTQYF. DNA for the CDR3: TGCGCCAGCAGCGGGGGACAGGGCACAGATACGCAGTATTTT.

This clonotype was found a few times. The rearrangement links TRBV18 to TRBJ2-1, with TRBD1 identical over 9 bases. The CDR3 runs 17 residues. CDR1 is KGHSH and CDR2 is LQKENI in the germline V gene. J gave up 1 base and V 0 bases, and 4 bases lay outside the gene matches. CDR3 nucleotide sequence: TGTGCCAGCTCACCACCATTGACAGGGGGATCCTACAATGAGCAGTTCTTC. This codes for CASSPPLTGGSYNEQFF.

This clonotype was detected ten times or more. The chain employs TRBV12-3 or TRBV12-4 and TRBJ2-7; 7 bases are a match to TRBD1. V shed 3 bases, J shed 2 bases, and the junction held 4 bases outside the gene matches. This CDR3 is built from 14 residues. Written as DNA, the CDR3 is TGTGCCAGCAGTTTTGGGACAGAGACCTACGAGCAGTACTTC. It codes for CASSFGTETYEQYF.

This clonotype was seen only a few times. The chain is built from TRBV12-5 and TRBJ2-1, with 12 bases that match TRBD2. Trimming took 5 bases from V and 9 from J; bases not matched to a gene: 8. The CDR3 is 15 residues long. Per the germline V gene, CDR1 is LGHNT and CDR2 is FRNRAP. CDR3 nucleotides: TGTGCTAGTGGTCAAAGACTAGCGGGAGCGGGTGAGCAGTTCTTC. It encodes CASGQRLAGAGEQFF.

The sample holds a few counts of this clonotype. The rearrangement joins TRBV6-5 to TRBJ2-2; D possibly corresponds to TRBD1 (6 bases). Trimming pared 8 bases from V and 0 bases from J, leaving 16 bases between. The CDR3 covers 16 residues. The germline CDR1 and CDR2 sequences are MNHEY and SVGAGI. The CDR3 nucleotides read TGTGCCAGCGGAACTCGGACAGTAACGAACACCGGGGAGCTGTTTTTT. Amino acid sequence: CASGTRTVTNTGELFF.

In its sample, this clonotype was seen a few times. This rearrangement joins TRBV6-6 to TRBJ1-1, with D perhaps matching TRBD1 (5 bases). This CDR3 has 14 amino acids. The V end was cut by 10 bases, the J end by 3 bases, with 18 bases between. CDR1 is MNHNY, CDR2 SVGAGI, per germline (reference sequence). The CDR3 sequence: CATNNAGGHTEAFF. CDR3 nucleotide sequence: TGTGCCACCAATAACGCGGGGGGACACACTGAAGCTTTCTTT.

The chain combines TRBV28 with TRBJ1-5, with TRBD1 matching 7 bases. V shed 6 bases, J shed 9 bases, and the junction held 8 bases outside the gene matches. This CDR3 region has 13 residues. The germline gives CDR1 MDHEN, CDR2 SYDVKM. For the CDR3, the DNA is TGTGCCAGCAGCAGGACTCAGGGGGGGCCCCAGCATTTT. It specifies CASSRTQGGPQHF.

This clonotype was seen only a few times. This chain connects TRBV4-2 to TRBJ1-2; no definite D call. The CDR3 is 14 residues long. V dropped 4 bases and J dropped 8 bases, with 17 bases sitting between them. Germline CDR1 is LGHNA and CDR2 is YNFKEQ. The CDR3 here is CASSPEIGSRGYTF. CDR3 nucleotides: TGTGCCAGCAGCCCGGAGATAGGGTCTCGCGGCTACACCTTC.

The chain has TRBV12-3 or TRBV12-4 and TRBJ1-4; no firm D call. Trimming took off 4 bases at V and 4 bases at J, with 4 bases between the two ends. This CDR3 contains 12 residues. CDR3 sequence reads: CASSYNNEKLFF. DNA of the CDR3: TGTGCCAGCAGTTATAATAATGAAAAACTGTTTTTT.

This clonotype has just a few counts. The chain is built from TRBV7-6 and TRBJ2-7; D possibly corresponds to TRBD2 (5 bases). Germline V lookup: CDR1 SGHVS, CDR2 FNYEAQ. The CDR3 runs 17 residues. Trimming removed 0 bases from V and 3 bases from J, with 18 bases in between. The CDR3 protein is CASSLAAGSAILYEQYF. The CDR3 nucleotides are TGTGCCAGCAGCTTAGCGGCCGGTAGCGCGATTCTCTACGAGCAGTACTTC.

This clonotype was counted only a few times. The chain uses TRBV30 and TRBJ1-1, with D perhaps matching TRBD1 (5 bases). V was trimmed by 4 bases and J by 3 bases, leaving 18 bases between them. Germline-derived CDR1 and CDR2 are GTSNPN and SVGIG (reference sequence). CDR3 length: 15 amino acids. The DNA of the CDR3 is TGTGCCTGGATTTACTCCGTTGGGACGGACACTGAAGCTTTCTTT. Translation gives CAWIYSVGTDTEAFF.

The chain combines TRBV5-6 with TRBJ2-7; D remains ambiguous. Between the trimmed V and J ends, which lost 2 bases and 4 bases, there was a span of 19 bases. The CDR3 totals 16 residues. Germline CDR1 reads SGHDT; CDR2 reads YYEEEE. The DNA for the CDR3 is TGTGCCAGCAGCTTCTGGGCCACCCCAAGGAAATACGAGCAGTACTTC. Amino acids: CASSFWATPRKYEQYF.

The sample holds a few counts of this clonotype. The chain is built from TRBV5-5 and TRBJ1-1; 7 bases match TRBD1. The CDR3 is 15 residues long. The germline gives CDR1 SGHKS, CDR2 YYEKEE (reference sequence). V shed 2 bases and J 1 base; nucleotides not matched to a gene: 5. The CDR3 DNA follows: TGTGCCAGCAGCTTAACAGGGGCATGGAACACTGAAGCTTTCTTT. Residues: CASSLTGAWNTEAFF.

In its sample, this clonotype was seen many times. This sequence joins TRBV7-2 and TRBJ2-4; D call uncertain. This CDR3 is 16 amino acids long. CDR1 SGHTA and CDR2 FQGNSA come from the germline V gene. V shed 5 bases and J shed 2 bases, with 16 bases lying between them. CDR3 loop: CASSPRHFVSKNIQYF. In DNA form, the CDR3 reads TGTGCCAGCAGCCCCCGGCATTTCGTATCCAAAAACATTCAGTACTTC.

This clonotype was observed many times. This chain uses TRBV12-3 or TRBV12-4 with TRBJ1-4; D not certain. CDR3 length equals 14 residues. V was trimmed by 5 bases and J by 8 bases, leaving 15 bases between them. DNA for the CDR3: TGTGCCAGCAGTCCGGATCCCGAGGACGAAAAACTGTTTTTT. Translation gives CASSPDPEDEKLFF.

V is TRBV12-3 or TRBV12-4 and J is TRBJ1-5; D is undetermined. V dropped 6 bases and J dropped 7 bases, with 10 bases sitting between them. This CDR3 region has 12 residues. The CDR3 DNA reads TGTGCCAGCAGCCGTAGGTACCAGCCCCAGCATTTT. Encoded protein: CASSRRYQPQHF.

CDR3 region: CASNRGGQGSYEQYF. The CDR3 bases are TGCGCCAGCAACCGAGGGGGACAGGGGTCCTACGAGCAGTACTTC. The V gene is TRBV5-1, the J gene TRBJ2-7; 10 bases map to TRBD1. Germline V gene lookup returns CDR1 SGHRS and CDR2 YFSETQ. The CDR3 runs 15 residues. V shed 6 bases, J shed 1 base, and the junction held 7 bases outside the gene matches.

The chain combines TRBV10-3 with TRBJ2-7, with 7 bases lining up with TRBD2. V lost 0 bases and J lost 7; bases outside the gene matches: 9. This CDR3 has 15 amino acids. Germline V CDR1 and CDR2: ENHRY, SYGVKD. CDR3 DNA: TGTGCCATCAGTGAGTCAGCGACAAGGGAGGGGGAGCAGTACTTC. Protein product: CAISESATREGEQYF.

The rearrangement joins TRBV7-9 to TRBJ1-4; 7 nucleotides align to TRBD1. CDR3 length equals 14 residues. The V and J ends lost 3 bases and 7 bases, in that order; junction bases with no gene match: 5. Germline CDR1 and CDR2: SEHNR and FQNEAQ (reference sequence). CDR3 amino acids: CASSFQQGSEKLFF. CDR3 nucleotide sequence: TGTGCCAGCAGCTTCCAACAGGGGAGTGAAAAACTGTTTTTT. The whole variable domain, remainder taken from reference TRBV7-9 and TRBJ1-4, is DTGVSQNPRHKITKRGQNVTFRCDPISEHNRLYWYRQTLGQGPEFLTYFQNEAQLEKSRLLSDRFSAERPKGSFSTLEIQRTEQGDSAMYLCASSFQQGSEKLFFGSGTQLSVL.

This clonotype was picked up many times. The chain combines TRBV29-1 with TRBJ2-2; the D gene is possibly TRBD1 (7 bases). This CDR3 comprises 16 residues. Germline lookup yields CDR1 SQVTM and CDR2 ANQGSEA. Trimming left V 3 bases short and J 3 bases short, with 17 bases between. Written as DNA, the CDR3 is TGCAGCGTTGAGGCCAGGGGGGTCAGGCACACCGGGGAGCTGTTTTTT. Encoded protein: CSVEARGVRHTGELFF.